This record looks at one T cell receptor (beta chain) sequence and its context. The antigen is unknown. The data derive from a study of cytomegalovirus exposure and HLA in healthy donors. Findings of the study overall: Cytomegalovirus association was assigned to 150 to 200 TCR beta chains. Follow-up analysis seemed to connect common viral pathogens with several of the most significant clusters identified. Segments of the TCR beta V type were, in most cases, productive about 87% or about 30% of the time in an earlier analysis.

Primers included in the PCR were 60 Vbeta and 13 Jbeta primers. TCRdb's copy holds only in-frame clones and misses some; the assay was immunoSEQ multiplex PCR. The repertoire holds 150,000 to 180,000 clones, around 79% seen once, with over 2.5% in the top ten. The CDR3 is 15 amino acids. CDR1 is KGHSH, CDR2 LQKENI, per germline. With 2 bases clipped from V and 7 bases from J, the junction kept 9 bases outside the gene matches. The sequencing input was PBMCs. V usage is TRBV18 and J usage is TRBJ1-2; 8 positions match TRBD1. The clonotype originates from a man between 18 and 29 years old in good health and CMV-seronegative. The CDR3 sequence: CASSPSGTGPGGYTF. Written as DNA, the CDR3 is TGTGCCAGCTCACCATCCGGGACAGGTCCTGGTGGCTACACCTTC.